The next 12 T cell receptor beta chains were all read from a single sample in a study of blood T cell repertoires in COVID-19. Produced via immunoSEQ multiplex PCR; TCRdb's table is partial and in-frame only. The profile shows fewer than 250,000 clones, 82% of them singletons. What was sequenced was peripheral blood. The receptor set was obtained from a woman between 65 and 79 years old with acute or convalescent COVID-19.

The V gene is TRBV5-6, the J gene TRBJ1-5; 9 nucleotides match TRBD1. With 3 bases clipped from V and 3 bases from J, the junction kept 7 bases outside the gene matches. The CDR3 sequence is 16 residues long. The germline V gene encodes CDR1 SGHDT and CDR2 YYEEEE. The chain's CDR3 is CASSYSGTGPNQPQHF. The DNA of the CDR3 is TGTGCCAGCAGCTATTCCGGGACAGGGCCCAATCAGCCCCAGCATTTT.

V is TRBV7-2 and J is TRBJ1-6; 9 bases map to TRBD1. CDR1 is SGHTA and CDR2 is FQGNSA in the germline V gene. After removal of 5 bases from V and 9 bases from J, the junction contained 5 bases not matched to a gene. The CDR3 is 14 amino acids. In nucleotides, the CDR3 is TGTGCCAGCAGCCAAGGGACAGGGTTTTCACCCCTCCACTTT. Translation: CASSQGTGFSPLHF.

Notes on this clone: The conserved final phenylalanine or tryptophan is absent from the CDR3, which likely points to a read error. The limits of the CDR3 on the DNA are not certain, so only TCRdb's listed CDR3 is given. This rearrangement joins TRBV10-3 to TRBJ2-7; the table's TRBD1 call for D was not verified on the DNA. The CDR3 adds up to 9 amino acids, both ends counted. Germline V gene data show CDR1 as ENHRY and CDR2 as SYGVKD. CDR3 protein: CAISGGTVE.

This clone has just a few counts. The chain links TRBV6-5 to TRBJ1-5; D may be TRBD1 (6 bases). V lost 0 bases and J 11 bases, leaving 11 bases between the germline ends. Looked up from germline, CDR1 is MNHEY and CDR2 is SVGAGI. The CDR3 is made up of 13 amino acids. CDR3 DNA sequence: TGTGCCAGCAGTTACTCGTTACAGGGTACCCAGCATTTT. This codes for CASSYSLQGTQHF.

The V gene is TRBV10-1, the J gene TRBJ2-1, with 9 bases fitting TRBD2. The CDR3 runs to 13 residues. The V gene's germline CDR1 is WNHNN and CDR2 SYGVQD (reference sequence). V was clipped by 1 base and J by 13 bases; unmatched bases: 5. The CDR3 loop reads CASSELAGAYQFF. Here the CDR3 DNA reads TGCGCCAGCAGTGAGTTAGCGGGGGCGTATCAGTTCTTC.

The J gene is TRBJ2-7, the V gene TRBV4-3; tentatively, D is TRBD2 (5 bases). Germline assignment: CDR1 LGHNA and CDR2 YSLEER. The CDR3 has 13 amino acids. V lost 4 bases and J lost 3, with 10 bases in between. The DNA of the CDR3 is TGCGCCAGCAGCCCCCGAGGAGGCTACGAGCAGTACTTC. This sequence encodes CASSPRGGYEQYF.

The chain links TRBV9 to TRBJ1-2, with D maybe TRBD1 (5 bases). V was clipped by 3 bases and J by 8 bases, with 20 bases between them. The CDR3 is made up of 15 amino acids. The germline gives CDR1 SGDLS, CDR2 YYNGEE. CDR3 in DNA: TGTGCCAGCAGCGGTGCAGGGCGTGGAGCAAGGGGCTACACCTTC. Translated, it gives CASSGAGRGARGYTF.

The chain joins TRBV5-1 to TRBJ2-1, with D maybe TRBD1 (5 bases). Trimming took 0 bases from V and 7 from J, leaving 14 bases between them. The CDR3 is made up of 15 amino acids. The germline gives CDR1 SGHRS, CDR2 YFSETQ. CDR3: CASSLAGSAGNEQFF. As DNA, the CDR3 is TGCGCCAGCAGCTTGGCCGGGTCGGCAGGGAATGAGCAGTTCTTC.

The J gene is TRBJ2-3, the V gene TRBV4-3; D might be TRBD2 (7 bases). In germline, CDR1 is LGHNA, CDR2 YSLEER. The CDR3 contains 16 residues. V lost 3 bases to trimming and J lost 1 base, with 14 bases between them. The CDR3 DNA reads as TGCGCCAGCAGCCACGGACTAGGGGGGGGCACAGATACGCAGTATTTT. Protein sequence: CASSHGLGGGTDTQYF.

The V gene is TRBV28, the J gene TRBJ2-3, with 7 bases lining up with TRBD1. V lost 3 bases and J lost 1; bases outside the gene matches: 10. The CDR3 runs 17 residues. The germline V gene encodes CDR1 MDHEN and CDR2 SYDVKM. In DNA form, the CDR3 reads TGTGCCAGCAGTTTGAGGACAGGTCGAAGAGGCACAGATACGCAGTATTTT. Encoded protein: CASSLRTGRRGTDTQYF.

This chain joins TRBV2 and TRBJ1-2; TRBD1 agrees at 9 bases. The CDR3 runs 12 residues. J lost 10 bases, V lost 8 bases, and 8 bases had no gene match. Germline values: CDR1 SNHLY, CDR2 FYNNEI. The CDR3 bases are TGTGCCAGCTTAATGGACAGGGGATTCTACACCTTC. It yields the protein CASLMDRGFYTF. Complete variable domain (other parts from reference TRBV2 and TRBJ1-2): EPEVTQTPSHQVTQMGQEVILRCVPISNHLYFYWYRQILGQKVEFLVSFYNNEISEKSEIFDDQFSVERPDGSNFTLKIRSTKLEDSAMYFCASLMDRGFYTFGSGTRLTVV.

The chain employs TRBV6-5 and TRBJ1-3; a weak D match, TRBD1 (5 bases). CDR3 length: 15 residues. Deletions cut 0 bases from V and 2 bases from J, with 8 bases between. Looked up from germline, CDR1 is MNHEY and CDR2 is SVGAGI. The CDR3 DNA reads TGTGCCAGCAGTTACTCGAGACAGCCTGGAAACACCATATATTTT. It codes for CASSYSRQPGNTIYF.